Shown below are 14 T cell receptor beta chains from a single sample sequenced in a study of cytomegalovirus exposure and HLA in healthy donors. Primers: 60 Vbeta forward and 13 Jbeta reverse. Clones were read by immunoSEQ multiplex PCR, and TCRdb kept only the in-frame ones, dropping some. The table lists approximately 150,000 clones, about four fifths of them singletons. The material sequenced was PBMCs. All receptors derive from a woman between 40 and 50 years old in good health and CMV-seropositive.

This clone turned up a few times. V usage is TRBV5-1 and J usage is TRBJ2-3, with D perhaps matching TRBD2 (5 bases). V lost 0 bases and J 0 bases, leaving 11 bases between the germline ends. The CDR3 has 16 amino acids. Germline assignment: CDR1 SGHRS and CDR2 YFSETQ. This CDR3 reads CASSLGLASSTDTQYF. The CDR3, as DNA: TGCGCCAGCAGCTTGGGGCTAGCTTCTAGCACAGATACGCAGTATTTT. The whole variable domain, filled in from reference TRBV5-1 and TRBJ2-3, reads KAGVTQTPRYLIKTRGQQVTLSCSPISGHRSVSWYQQTPGQGLQFLFEYFSETQRNKGNFPGRFSGRQFSNSRSEMNVSTLELGDSALYLCASSLGLASSTDTQYFGPGTRLTVL.

CDR3 amino acids: CASSLGTGFGDTEAFF. For the CDR3, the DNA is TGCGCCAGCAGCCTTGGGACAGGGTTCGGGGACACTGAAGCTTTCTTT. The chain links TRBV5-1 to TRBJ1-1; 9 bases agree with TRBD1. V dropped 4 bases and J dropped 3; count of bases not matched to a gene: 10. Germline V gives CDR1 SGHRS, CDR2 YFSETQ. The CDR3 spans 16 residues. Full variable domain (rest looked up from reference TRBV5-1 and TRBJ1-1): KAGVTQTPRYLIKTRGQQVTLSCSPISGHRSVSWYQQTPGQGLQFLFEYFSETQRNKGNFPGRFSGRQFSNSRSEMNVSTLELGDSALYLCASSLGTGFGDTEAFFGQGTRLTVV.

The rearrangement uses TRBV7-9 and TRBJ2-1, with TRBD2 as a possible D gene (6 bases). The CDR3 totals 17 residues. The V end lost 2 bases, the J end lost 3 bases, and 17 bases lay between the germline ends. Germline CDR1 SEHNR, CDR2 FQNEAQ (reference sequence). CDR3 amino acids: CASSLMSVGSFYNEQFF. The CDR3 coding sequence is TGTGCCAGCAGCTTAATGTCTGTCGGGAGCTTCTACAATGAGCAGTTCTTC.

This sequence joins TRBV28 and TRBJ2-1, with D possibly being TRBD1 (7 bases). The germline gives CDR1 MDHEN, CDR2 SYDVKM. V lost 11 bases to trimming and J lost 9 bases, with 17 bases between them. The CDR3 loop spans 12 amino acids. CDR3 loop: CASGGGVGEQFF. DNA of the CDR3: TGTGCCTCAGGGGGAGGAGTAGGTGAGCAGTTCTTC. Together with reference TRBV28 and TRBJ2-1, the CDR3 gives the full variable domain: DVKVTQSSRYLVKRTGEKVFLECVQDMDHENMFWYRQDPGLGLRLIYFSYDVKMKEKGDIPEGYSVSREKKERFSLILESASTNQTSMYLCASGGGVGEQFFGPGTRLTVL.

This clone was detected only a few times. The chain recombines TRBV10-2 with TRBJ1-2; D is unresolved. The CDR3 length is 11 residues. V lost 2 bases to trimming and J lost 7 bases, with 5 bases between them. The germline gives CDR1 WSHSY, CDR2 SAAADI. The CDR3 region is CASSEGSGYTF. The CDR3 nucleotides are TGCGCCAGCAGTGAGGGCTCTGGCTACACCTTC.

The chain has TRBV2 and TRBJ1-5; D ambiguous. Germline V gene data show CDR1 as SNHLY and CDR2 as FYNNEI. V lost 4 bases and J lost 3, with 7 bases in between. CDR3 size: 13 residues. CDR3 sequence: CASSVAVNQPQHF. DNA of the CDR3: TGTGCCAGCAGTGTGGCCGTCAATCAGCCCCAGCATTTT.

The chain uses TRBV28 and TRBJ2-5; tentatively, D is TRBD1 (6 bases). The CDR3 is 14 residues long. Germline CDR1 is MDHEN and CDR2 is SYDVKM. V shed 5 bases and J shed 2 bases, with 12 bases lying between them. The CDR3, as DNA: TGTGCCAGCAGTCTCCGACAGGAACAAGAGACCCAGTACTTC. Amino acid sequence: CASSLRQEQETQYF. Full variable domain (outside the CDR3, taken from reference TRBV28 and TRBJ2-5): DVKVTQSSRYLVKRTGEKVFLECVQDMDHENMFWYRQDPGLGLRLIYFSYDVKMKEKGDIPEGYSVSREKKERFSLILESASTNQTSMYLCASSLRQEQETQYFGPGTRLLVL.

The CDR3 DNA reads as TGTGCCAGCAAGCACCCTAGGCGGAGCACAGATACGCAGTATTTT. Its translation: CASKHPRRSTDTQYF. The chain employs TRBV9 and TRBJ2-3, with D uncertain. V was shortened by 6 bases and J by 0 bases, with 14 bases between the two germline ends. Germline CDR1 reads SGDLS; CDR2 reads YYNGEE. The CDR3 is made up of 15 amino acids.

The genes are TRBV5-8 and TRBJ2-1, with 7 bases identical to TRBD1. V was clipped by 2 bases and J by 4 bases; unmatched bases: 21. This CDR3 spans 20 amino acids. Germline CDR1 reads SGHTS; CDR2 reads YDEGEE. The CDR3 loop reads CASSFSGTASYQIGYNEQFF. The CDR3 bases are TGTGCCAGCAGCTTCTCTGGGACAGCGTCCTATCAAATCGGGTACAATGAGCAGTTCTTC.

The chain joins TRBV19 to TRBJ2-7, with 8 bases that match TRBD1. After removal of 3 bases from V and 7 bases from J, the junction contained 11 bases not matched to a gene. Germline-derived CDR1 and CDR2 are LNHDA and SQIVND (reference sequence). CDR3 length equals 15 residues. The CDR3 region has the DNA TGTGCCAGTAGTATGGGAGACAGGGGCTTAATTGAGCAGTACTTC. The encoded protein is CASSMGDRGLIEQYF.

V gene TRBV6-4 combines with J gene TRBJ2-3; 11 nucleotides line up with TRBD1. The germline V gene has CDR1 MRHNA and CDR2 SNTAGT. V gave up 3 bases and J gave up 4 bases; unmatched junction bases: 0. The CDR3 sequence is 14 residues long. The CDR3 DNA follows: TGTGCCAGCAGTGAGGGACAGGGGGCAGATACGCAGTATTTT. Translating gives CASSEGQGADTQYF.

V gene TRBV11-2 combines with J gene TRBJ1-1; D not resolved. The CDR3 totals 12 residues. Trimming shortened V by 5 bases and J by 4 bases, and 8 bases separated the two germline ends. Germline loops: CDR1 SGHAT, CDR2 FQNNGV. The CDR3 spells CASSRISTEAFF. The CDR3 DNA follows: TGTGCCAGCAGCCGTATCAGCACTGAAGCTTTCTTT.

J is TRBJ2-1 and V is TRBV9; 11 bases agree with TRBD2. V shed 4 bases, J shed 3 bases, and the junction held 9 bases outside the gene matches. This CDR3 contains 17 residues. CDR1 SGDLS and CDR2 YYNGEE come from the germline V gene. As DNA, the CDR3 is TGTGCCAGCAGCTATTGGGGTAGCGGGAGGGTCTACAATGAGCAGTTCTTC. Its protein is CASSYWGSGRVYNEQFF.

The chain joins TRBV20-1 to TRBJ2-1; D gene uncertain. The CDR3 consists of 11 residues. Germline V gene lookup returns CDR1 DFQATT and CDR2 SNEGSKA (reference sequence). Trimming removed 7 bases at V and 8 bases at J, with 12 bases between. Here the CDR3 reads CSVYAVDEQFF. CDR3 DNA: TGCAGTGTGTACGCGGTCGATGAGCAGTTCTTC.